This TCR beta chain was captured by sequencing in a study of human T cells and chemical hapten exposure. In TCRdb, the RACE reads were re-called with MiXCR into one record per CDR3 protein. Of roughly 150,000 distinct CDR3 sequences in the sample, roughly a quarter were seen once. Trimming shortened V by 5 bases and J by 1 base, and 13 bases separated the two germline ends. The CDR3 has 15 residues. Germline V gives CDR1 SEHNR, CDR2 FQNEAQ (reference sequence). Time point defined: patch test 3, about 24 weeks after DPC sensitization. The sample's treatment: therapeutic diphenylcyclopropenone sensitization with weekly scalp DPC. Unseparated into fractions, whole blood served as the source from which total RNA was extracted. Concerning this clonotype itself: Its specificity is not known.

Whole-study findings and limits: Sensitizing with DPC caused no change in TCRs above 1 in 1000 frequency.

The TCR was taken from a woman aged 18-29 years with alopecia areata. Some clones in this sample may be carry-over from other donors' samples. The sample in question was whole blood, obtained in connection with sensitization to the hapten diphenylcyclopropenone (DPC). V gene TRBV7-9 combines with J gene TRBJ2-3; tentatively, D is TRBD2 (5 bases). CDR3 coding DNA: TGTGCCAGCAGCCGGACTTCTTCCCGCACAGATACGCAGTATTTT. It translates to CASSRTSSRTDTQYF.